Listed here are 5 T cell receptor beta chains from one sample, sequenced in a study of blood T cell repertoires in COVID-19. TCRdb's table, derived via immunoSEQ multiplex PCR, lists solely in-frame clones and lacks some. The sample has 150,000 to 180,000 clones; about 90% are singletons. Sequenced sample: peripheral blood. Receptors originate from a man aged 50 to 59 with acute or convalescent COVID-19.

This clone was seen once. Here the CDR3 DNA reads TGTGCCAGCAGCTTAGGTCTAGCGGGACTAAGCGAGCAGTACTTC. The encoded protein is CASSLGLAGLSEQYF. This sequence joins TRBV11-2 and TRBJ2-7; 9 nucleotides agree with TRBD2. Looked up from germline, CDR1 is SGHAT and CDR2 is FQNNGV. With 1 base clipped from V and 6 bases from J, the junction kept 7 bases outside the gene matches. The CDR3 loop spans 15 amino acids. Full variable domain (rest looked up from reference TRBV11-2 and TRBJ2-7): EAGVAQSPRYKIIEKRQSVAFWCNPISGHATLYWYQQILGQGPKLLIQFQNNGVVDDSQLPKDRFSAERLKGVDSTLKIQPAKLEDSAVYLCASSLGLAGLSEQYFGPGTRLTVT.

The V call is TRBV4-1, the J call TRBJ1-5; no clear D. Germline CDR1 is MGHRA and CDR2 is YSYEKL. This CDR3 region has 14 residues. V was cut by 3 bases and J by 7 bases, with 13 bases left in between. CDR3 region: CASSQGGLNQPQHF. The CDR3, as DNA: TGCGCCAGCAGCCAGGGAGGACTAAACCAGCCCCAGCATTTT.

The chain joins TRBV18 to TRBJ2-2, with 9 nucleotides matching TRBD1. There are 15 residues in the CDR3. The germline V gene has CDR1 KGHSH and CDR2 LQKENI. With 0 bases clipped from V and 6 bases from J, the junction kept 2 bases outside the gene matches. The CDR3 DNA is TGTGCCAGCTCACCACCGGGACAGGGACCCGGGGAGCTGTTTTTT. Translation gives CASSPPGQGPGELFF.

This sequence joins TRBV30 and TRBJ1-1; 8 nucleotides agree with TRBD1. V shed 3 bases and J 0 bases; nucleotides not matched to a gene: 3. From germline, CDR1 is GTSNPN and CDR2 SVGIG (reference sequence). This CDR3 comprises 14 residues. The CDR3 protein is CAWSRQGMNTEAFF. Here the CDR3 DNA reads TGTGCCTGGAGCCGACAGGGGATGAACACTGAAGCTTTCTTT.

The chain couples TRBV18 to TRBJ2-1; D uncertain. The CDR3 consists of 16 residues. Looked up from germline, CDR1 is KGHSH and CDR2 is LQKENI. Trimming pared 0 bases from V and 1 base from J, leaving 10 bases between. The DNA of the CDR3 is TGTGCCAGCTCACCACCGGCGGAATTTTCCTACAATGAGCAGTTCTTC. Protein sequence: CASSPPAEFSYNEQFF.